Listed below are T cell receptor beta chains from one sample, sequenced in a study of shared clonotypes between healthy human individuals. The table came from immunoSEQ multiplex PCR; TCRdb's copy has only in-frame clones and leaves some out. The sample contains 2 million to 2.5 million clones, about 93% of which appear only once. The source material was naive CD8+ T cells from PBMCs. The origin of the receptors is a young man in good health. Some clones in this sample may be carry-over from other donors' samples. Both conserved end residues are part of each CDR3. A D gene is named only where the DNA matches it firmly. Some rows mark clone size as missing; the rest say once, few, many or name a class of expanded clone.

D	V	J	size	CDR3	DNA
TRBD1	TRBV2	TRBJ2-7	.	CASSLPGQGAYEQYF	TGTGCCAGCAGTCTTCCGGGACAGGGGGCATACGAGCAGTACTTC
.	TRBV5-1	TRBJ2-1	.	CASSFYSPANYNEQFF	TGCGCCAGCAGCTTTTACTCACCGGCTAACTACAATGAGCAGTTCTTC
TRBD1	TRBV7-8	TRBJ2-7	.	CASSSLRQGLSYEQYF	TGTGCCAGCAGCTCATTGAGACAGGGCCTCTCCTACGAGCAGTACTTC
.	TRBV5-4	TRBJ2-7	.	CASSLGSGYEQYF	TGTGCCAGCAGCTTGGGTAGCGGCTACGAGCAGTACTTC
.	TRBV9	TRBJ1-3	.	CASSSGGGFSGNTIYF	TGTGCCAGCAGCTCCGGGGGAGGTTTCTCTGGAAACACCATATATTTT
TRBD1	TRBV27	TRBJ1-2	.	CASSPARQGYGYTF	TGTGCCAGCAGCCCAGCCCGACAGGGTTATGGCTACACCTTC
TRBD2	TRBV28	TRBJ2-1	.	CASSHTSGIYNEQFF	TGTGCCAGCAGCCACACTAGCGGGATCTACAATGAGCAGTTCTTC
.	TRBV7-2	TRBJ1-1	.	CASSSRGAEAFF	TGTGCCAGCAGCTCCAGGGGTGCTGAAGCTTTCTTT
TRBD2	TRBV28	TRBJ2-1	.	CASSPPPSGSTYNEQFF	TGTGCCAGCAGTCCCCCACCTAGCGGGTCAACCTACAATGAGCAGTTCTTC
.	TRBV29-1	TRBJ2-7	.	CSVEEGHSSYEQYF	TGCAGCGTTGAAGAAGGGCACAGTTCCTACGAGCAGTACTTC
TRBD2	TRBV9	TRBJ2-7	.	CASSVGLAGLAYEQYF	TGTGCCAGCAGCGTAGGTCTAGCGGGACTAGCCTACGAGCAGTACTTC
TRBD1	TRBV7-9	TRBJ2-7	.	CASGGTGADYEQYF	TGTGCCAGCGGGGGGACAGGGGCCGACTACGAGCAGTACTTC
.	TRBV15	TRBJ2-1	.	CATSSRDPIHEQFF	TGTGCCACCAGCTCCCGGGACCCCATCCATGAGCAGTTCTTC
.	TRBV21-1	TRBJ1-5	.	CASSNGARKYNQPQHF	TGTGCCAGCAGCAATGGGGCGAGAAAGTACAATCAGCCCCAGCATTTT
TRBD1	TRBV7-6	TRBJ2-7	.	CASSLTGTGSYEQYF	TGTGCCAGCAGCTTAACCGGGACAGGGTCTTACGAGCAGTACTTC
.	TRBV11-2	TRBJ2-1	.	CASSEKDFYNEQFF	TGTGCCAGCAGCGAAAAGGACTTCTACAATGAGCAGTTCTTC
.	TRBV27	TRBJ2-3	once	CASSHRDTTTDTQYF	TGTGCCAGCAGCCACCGGGACACCACCACAGATACGCAGTATTTT
.	TRBV28	TRBJ1-2	.	CASSSSEDSTLTNYGYTF	TGTGCCAGCAGTTCCTCGGAGGACAGTACACTTACTAACTATGGCTACACCTTC
.	TRBV27	TRBJ1-4	.	CASIPRGRINEKLFF	TGTGCCAGTATACCCCGTGGACGGATTAATGAAAAACTGTTTTTT
.	TRBV4-3	TRBJ2-3	.	CASSQEALGADRVRDTQYF	TGCGCCAGCAGCCAAGAGGCTCTTGGGGCAGACCGGGTTAGAGATACGCAGTATTTT
.	TRBV28	TRBJ2-3	.	CASSPLRTTDTQYF	TGTGCCAGCAGTCCCCTTCGGACAACAGATACGCAGTATTTT
.	TRBV5-1	TRBJ2-7	.	CASSYKAGEQYF	TGCGCCAGCAGCTATAAAGCGGGCGAGCAGTACTTC
.	TRBV28	TRBJ2-4	once	CASSWGTGPPIQYF	TGTGCCAGCAGTTGGGGAACAGGCCCTCCAATTCAGTACTTC
.	TRBV7-2	TRBJ2-7	.	CASSLAGVMKYF	TGTGCCAGCAGCTTAGCCGGGGTGATGAAGTACTTC
.	TRBV19	TRBJ2-7	.	CASSISLGAYEQYF	TGTGCCAGTAGTATCTCGCTCGGGGCCTACGAGCAGTACTTC
.	TRBV30	TRBJ2-7	once	CAWSTGVRREQYF	TGTGCCTGGAGTACTGGGGTCCGGCGCGAGCAGTACTTC
.	TRBV30	TRBJ1-1	.	CAWGRLNTEAFF	TGTGCCTGGGGGAGGTTAAACACTGAAGCTTTCTTT
.	TRBV19	TRBJ2-3	.	CASSIGTFAFGGTDTQYF	TGTGCCAGTAGTATAGGCACTTTTGCTTTCGGTGGCACAGATACGCAGTATTTT
TRBD1	TRBV10-3	TRBJ2-3	.	CAIIYRDRVSTDTQYF	TGTGCCATCATATACCGGGACAGGGTTAGCACAGATACGCAGTATTTT
.	TRBV10-3	TRBJ1-1	few	CAISELRDKGTEAFF	TGTGCCATCAGTGAACTCAGGGACAAGGGGACTGAAGCTTTCTTT
TRBD1	TRBV7-9	TRBJ1-5	.	CASPSDRVGQPQHF	TGTGCCAGCCCCTCAGACAGGGTAGGGCAGCCCCAGCATTTT
.	TRBV5-8	TRBJ2-2	.	CASSLGMSGELFF	TGTGCCAGCAGCTTGGGAATGTCTGGGGAGCTGTTTTTT
.	TRBV27	TRBJ2-7	.	CASSLAYSLEQYF	TGTGCCAGCAGTTTGGCGTATTCCCTCGAGCAGTACTTC
TRBD2	TRBV4-1	TRBJ2-7	.	CASSQELAGVNFYEQYF	TGCGCCAGCAGCCAAGAACTAGCGGGAGTAAATTTCTACGAGCAGTACTTC
TRBD1	TRBV7-2	TRBJ1-3	.	CASSIRGPGNTIYF	TGTGCCAGCAGCATAAGGGGGCCTGGAAACACCATATATTTT
TRBD2	TRBV27	TRBJ2-7	.	CASSSRLANPFNEQYF	TGTGCCAGCAGTTCCAGACTAGCAAACCCCTTCAACGAGCAGTACTTC
.	TRBV4-1	TRBJ1-4	.	CASSPRGGAINEKLFF	TGCGCCAGCAGCCCCCGAGGTGGTGCTATTAATGAAAAACTGTTTTTT
.	TRBV11-2	TRBJ2-5	.	CASSSPSSETQYF	TGTGCCAGCAGCTCTCCATCATCCGAGACCCAGTACTTC
TRBD1	TRBV29-1	TRBJ1-2	.	CSVEDFGTGTGGHYGYTF	TGCAGCGTTGAAGACTTCGGAACCGGGACAGGGGGCCACTATGGCTACACCTTC
.	TRBV29-1	TRBJ2-7	.	CVCGNRYEQYF	TGCGTCTGCGGGAACCGCTACGAGCAGTACTTC
.	TRBV27	TRBJ2-3	.	CASRPGGAWDYRVF	TGTGCCAGCAGACCTGGGGGAGCCTGGGATTATAGGGTTTTT
.	TRBV9	TRBJ2-7	.	CANWPYEQYF	TGTGCCAATTGGCCTTACGAGCAGTACTTC
.	TRBV15	TRBJ2-1	.	CATRPGPRFSYNEQFF	TGTGCCACCAGACCGGGACCGCGATTCTCCTACAATGAGCAGTTCTTC
.	TRBV7-9	TRBJ2-3	.	CASSSQVRVLTDTQYF	TGTGCCAGCAGCTCACAGGTTAGGGTTCTCACAGATACGCAGTATTTT
.	TRBV7-3	TRBJ2-3	.	CASSLTGSTDTQYF	TGTGCCAGCAGCCTGACAGGTAGCACAGATACGCAGTATTTT
TRBD1	TRBV4-3	TRBJ1-4	.	CASSQQGQGYEKLFF	TGCGCCAGCAGCCAACAGGGACAGGGGTATGAAAAACTGTTTTTT